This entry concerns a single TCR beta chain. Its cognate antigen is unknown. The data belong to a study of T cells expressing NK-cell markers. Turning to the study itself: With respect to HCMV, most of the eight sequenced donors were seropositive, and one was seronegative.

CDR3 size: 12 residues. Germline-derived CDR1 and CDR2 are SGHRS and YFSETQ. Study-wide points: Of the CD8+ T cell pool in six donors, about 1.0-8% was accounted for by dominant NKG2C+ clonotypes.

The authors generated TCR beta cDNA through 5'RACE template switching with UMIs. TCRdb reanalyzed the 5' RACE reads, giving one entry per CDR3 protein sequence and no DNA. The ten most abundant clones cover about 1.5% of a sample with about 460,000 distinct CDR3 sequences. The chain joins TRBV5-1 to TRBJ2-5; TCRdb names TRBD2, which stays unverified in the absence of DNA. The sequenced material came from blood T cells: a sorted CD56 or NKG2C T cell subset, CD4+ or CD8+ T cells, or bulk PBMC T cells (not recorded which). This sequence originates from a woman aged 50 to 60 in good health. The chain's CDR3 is CASRQREETQYF.